The 29 T cell receptor beta chains given below trace back to one sample, sequenced in a study of cytomegalovirus exposure and HLA in healthy donors. The primer mix had 60 Vbeta and 13 Jbeta primers. Sequencing was performed with immunoSEQ multiplex PCR; in TCRdb, only in-frame clones are kept and a portion is missing. Its listing shows 60,000 or so clones. Sequenced input: PBMCs. These receptors all stem from a man aged 50-59 years in good health and CMV-seropositive.

This chain uses TRBV18 with TRBJ1-2; D gene uncertain. Germline-derived CDR1 and CDR2 are KGHSH and LQKENI. The CDR3 runs 15 residues. V shed 2 bases and J shed 1 base, with 11 bases lying between them. The CDR3 sequence: CASSPSSEINYGYTF. CDR3 bases: TGTGCCAGCTCACCATCGTCAGAAATTAACTATGGCTACACCTTC.

The chain uses TRBV29-1 and TRBJ1-1; TRBD1 might be the D (6 bases). Germline loops: CDR1 SQVTM, CDR2 ANQGSEA. The CDR3 covers 15 residues. V lost 6 bases to trimming and J lost 1 base, with 18 bases between them. CDR3 bases: TGCAGCGTCCCGAATAGTGGGACAAGGAACACTGAAGCTTTCTTT. This sequence encodes CSVPNSGTRNTEAFF.

The chain has TRBV4-1 and TRBJ2-1; 7 bases align to TRBD2. CDR3 size: 15 residues. Trimming at V came to 5 bases and at J to 9 bases, leaving 13 bases not matched to a gene. Germline CDR1 MGHRA, CDR2 YSYEKL. This chain's CDR3 is CASSFRVGGGSEQFF. The CDR3 DNA follows: TGCGCCAGCAGCTTCCGGGTAGGCGGGGGAAGTGAGCAGTTCTTC.

The chain carries TRBV6-5 and TRBJ2-1, with 7 bases identical to TRBD2. From germline, CDR1 is MNHEY and CDR2 SVGAGI. The CDR3 is made up of 13 amino acids. J lost 2 bases, V lost 11 bases, and 6 bases had no gene match. CDR3 residues: CAVGRDPYNEQFF. CDR3 DNA sequence: TGTGCCGTGGGGAGGGACCCCTACAATGAGCAGTTCTTC.

V gene TRBV5-6 combines with J gene TRBJ1-5; TRBD1 is a possible D gene (5 bases). V shed 2 bases and J shed 3 bases, with 9 bases lying between them. Germline CDR1 is SGHDT and CDR2 is YYEEEE. There are 14 residues in the CDR3. The CDR3 loop reads CASSLGAVNQPQHF. The CDR3 region has the DNA TGTGCCAGCAGCTTAGGGGCGGTCAATCAGCCCCAGCATTTT. Full variable domain (outside the CDR3, taken from reference TRBV5-6 and TRBJ1-5): DAGVTQSPTHLIKTRGQQVTLRCSPKSGHDTVSWYQQALGQGPQFIFQYYEEEERQRGNFPDRFSGHQFPNYSSELNVNALLLGDSALYLCASSLGAVNQPQHFGDGTRLSIL.

V is TRBV4-3 and J is TRBJ2-1, with D tentatively TRBD1 (5 bases). CDR3 length: 13 residues. Per the germline V gene, CDR1 is LGHNA and CDR2 is YSLEER. The germline V and J ends were trimmed by 4 bases and 9 bases, with 13 bases remaining between them. CDR3: CASSPEPRGEQFF. CDR3 DNA sequence: TGCGCCAGCAGCCCCGAACCTAGGGGTGAGCAGTTCTTC.

The chain is built from TRBV6-1 and TRBJ1-5; 7 bases align to TRBD1. Germline V gene lookup returns CDR1 MNHNS and CDR2 SASEGT. Trimming at V came to 6 bases and at J to 12 bases, leaving 14 bases not matched to a gene. The CDR3 is made up of 14 amino acids. CDR3 sequence (DNA): TGTGCCAGCAGGGAAACAGGGGTACGTTTGGACCAGCATTTT. Its translation is CASRETGVRLDQHF.

The chain carries TRBV29-1 and TRBJ2-7; 9 nucleotides match TRBD1. Germline CDR1 and CDR2: SQVTM and ANQGSEA. CDR3 length: 15 amino acids. V lost 4 bases to trimming and J lost 3 bases; unmatched junction nucleotides: 10. For the CDR3, the DNA is TGCAGCGTTGGAGTCTACAGGGGGCCTAACTACGAGCAGTACTTC. It codes for CSVGVYRGPNYEQYF.

This chain connects TRBV7-9 to TRBJ1-2, with 7 bases lining up with TRBD1. Germline V gene lookup returns CDR1 SEHNR and CDR2 FQNEAQ (reference sequence). V lost 5 bases, J lost 3 bases, and 9 bases stayed unmatched. The CDR3 totals 15 residues. CDR3 nucleotide sequence: TGTGCCAGCAGCCAAGGACAGGCGGACTACTATGGCTACACCTTC. This codes for CASSQGQADYYGYTF.

The chain uses TRBV4-3 and TRBJ1-1; D uncertain. The CDR3 sequence is 13 residues long. The V gene's germline CDR1 is LGHNA and CDR2 YSLEER. V lost 5 bases, J lost 1 base, and 8 bases lay in between. The CDR3 nucleotides are TGCGCCAGCAGCACGGGAGGGAACACTGAAGCTTTCTTT. Protein sequence: CASSTGGNTEAFF.

The J gene is TRBJ2-1, the V gene TRBV30; the match to TRBD2 covers 8 bases. CDR3 length: 14 amino acids. Per the germline V gene, CDR1 is GTSNPN and CDR2 is SVGIG (reference sequence). V dropped 5 bases and J dropped 5; count of bases not matched to a gene: 8. The CDR3 nucleotides are TGTGCCTGGGGGTCGGGGGGGACCGACAATGAGCAGTTCTTC. This encodes CAWGSGGTDNEQFF.

V is TRBV4-3 and J is TRBJ1-2; D unresolved. V lost 4 bases and J 3 bases, leaving 27 bases between the germline ends. Germline CDR1 reads LGHNA; CDR2 reads YSLEER. The CDR3 is made up of 19 amino acids. CDR3 nucleotide sequence: TGCGCCAGCAGCCTTAACCCAGCGGTGCGCTTCACCGTGGACTATGGCTACACCTTC. Its protein is CASSLNPAVRFTVDYGYTF.

The chain links TRBV28 to TRBJ1-2; 9 bases line up with TRBD1. Germline-derived CDR1 and CDR2 are MDHEN and SYDVKM. The ends lost 6 bases at V and 4 bases at J; junction bases unmatched: 9. The CDR3 contains 15 residues. The CDR3 DNA reads as TGTGCCAGCAGCCTCGTTGACAGGGGGGGCTATGGCTACACCTTC. It encodes CASSLVDRGGYGYTF.

V is TRBV5-5 and J is TRBJ1-4, with unresolved D. This CDR3 has 14 amino acids. V was clipped by 3 bases and J by 0 bases, with 6 bases between them. Germline-derived CDR1 and CDR2 are SGHKS and YYEKEE (reference sequence). The chain's CDR3 is CASSWATTNEKLFF. The CDR3 nucleotides read TGTGCCAGCAGCTGGGCAACAACTAATGAAAAACTGTTTTTT.

The chain has TRBV25-1 and TRBJ1-2; D is perhaps TRBD1 (5 bases). The CDR3 extends over 13 amino acids. The V end was cut by 2 bases, the J end by 8 bases, with 12 bases between. Germline CDR1 MGHDK, CDR2 SYGVNS. The CDR3 loop is CASSEAGVNGYTF. The CDR3 bases are TGTGCCAGCAGTGAAGCGGGGGTTAACGGCTACACCTTC.

The chain links TRBV5-1 to TRBJ2-7, with TRBD1 matching over 7 bases. The CDR3 runs to 15 residues. After removal of 5 bases from V and 2 bases from J, the junction contained 10 bases not matched to a gene. The germline V gene encodes CDR1 SGHRS and CDR2 YFSETQ. The CDR3 nucleotides are TGCGCCAGCAGTTTTACAGGGGACCACCCCTACGAGCAGTACTTC. Translated, it gives CASSFTGDHPYEQYF.

The chain links TRBV7-6 to TRBJ2-1, with 10 bases that match TRBD2. This CDR3 is 14 amino acids long. Germline CDR1 is SGHVS and CDR2 is FNYEAQ. V was pared by 3 bases and J by 8 bases, with 4 bases of the junction left unmatched. CDR3 protein: CASSLGLAFDEQFF. The CDR3 DNA is TGTGCCAGCAGCTTGGGACTAGCGTTTGATGAGCAGTTCTTC.

The V gene is TRBV2, the J gene TRBJ1-1; D unresolved. The ends were cut back, 6 bases at V and 4 bases at J, with 15 bases in the middle. Germline-derived CDR1 and CDR2 are SNHLY and FYNNEI. The CDR3 has 14 residues. The DNA for the CDR3 is TGTGCCAGCAGAACCTTCGGGTCGGGCACTGAAGCTTTCTTT. The encoded protein is CASRTFGSGTEAFF.

The rearrangement links TRBV29-1 to TRBJ1-4; D is ambiguous. The CDR3 contains 12 residues. V lost 4 bases, J lost 7 bases, and 10 bases lay in between. Germline V gene data show CDR1 as SQVTM and CDR2 as ANQGSEA. Here the CDR3 DNA reads TGCAGCGTTGGGAGACGAGGTGAAAAACTGTTTTTT. Translation: CSVGRRGEKLFF.

This chain connects TRBV6-1 to TRBJ2-7; TRBD2 aligns across 8 bases. This CDR3 is built from 16 residues. After removal of 2 bases from V and 5 bases from J, the junction contained 11 bases not matched to a gene. Germline-derived CDR1 and CDR2 are MNHNS and SASEGT. CDR3 amino acids: CASSEKNGGARDEQYF. The DNA of the CDR3 is TGTGCCAGCAGTGAAAAGAACGGGGGGGCCAGGGACGAGCAGTACTTC.

The chain uses TRBV5-1 and TRBJ2-7; a weak D match, TRBD1 (7 bases). The CDR3 runs 16 residues. Germline V gives CDR1 SGHRS, CDR2 YFSETQ. V was shortened by 4 bases and J by 4 bases, with 21 bases between the two germline ends. CDR3 in DNA: TGCGCCAGCAGCCCCCTGGGGCGGGGACAGAGGTACGAGCAGTACTTC. This encodes CASSPLGRGQRYEQYF.

This chain joins TRBV6-6 and TRBJ1-1; TRBD1 might be the D (5 bases). V was pared by 0 bases and J by 4 bases, with 12 bases between. The CDR3 contains 15 residues. Germline assignment: CDR1 MNHNY and CDR2 SVGAGI (reference sequence). The CDR3 reads CASSYSMGPTTEAFF. The CDR3 DNA sequence: TGTGCCAGCAGTTACTCGATGGGGCCCACCACTGAAGCTTTCTTT.

The chain couples TRBV28 to TRBJ1-2; D gene uncertain. Germline V gene sequence: CDR1 MDHEN, CDR2 SYDVKM. This CDR3 has 11 residues. The V end was cut by 6 bases, the J end by 1 base, with 3 bases between. The CDR3 spells CASSLNYGYTF. The DNA for the CDR3 is TGTGCCAGCAGCCTTAACTATGGCTACACCTTC.

This chain uses TRBV25-1 with TRBJ2-7, with 10 bases matching TRBD1. CDR3 length: 15 residues. After removal of 8 bases from V and 2 bases from J, the junction contained 9 bases not matched to a gene. Germline V lookup: CDR1 MGHDK, CDR2 SYGVNS. The CDR3: CASRGAGQGTYEQYF. DNA for the CDR3: TGTGCCAGCCGGGGAGCGGGACAGGGGACCTACGAGCAGTACTTC.

The CDR3 here is CASSPPGQGYEQYF. CDR3 nucleotide sequence: TGTGCCAGCTCACCACCAGGGCAGGGGTACGAGCAGTACTTC. The chain has TRBV18 and TRBJ2-5, with a tentative D call TRBD1 (6 bases). The end of the DNA is better explained by TRBJ2-7, so the J call may be wrong. This CDR3 region has 14 residues. The germline V gene has CDR1 KGHSH and CDR2 LQKENI.

The chain joins TRBV7-9 to TRBJ2-5; 16 nucleotides align to TRBD2. Per the germline V gene, CDR1 is SEHNR and CDR2 is FQNEAQ (reference sequence). The junction had 10 bases not matched to a gene; V was cut back by 4 bases and J by 2 bases. This CDR3 is built from 19 residues. CDR3 loop: CASSSAGTSGGAGQETQYF. CDR3 in DNA: TGTGCCAGCAGCTCGGCCGGGACTAGCGGGGGGGCAGGGCAAGAGACCCAGTACTTC.

CDR3 in amino acids: CAWSQDWRDTEAFF. CDR3 nucleotides: TGTGCCTGGAGCCAGGACTGGAGGGACACTGAAGCTTTCTTT. The rearrangement links TRBV30 to TRBJ1-1; no clear D gene. In germline, CDR1 is GTSNPN, CDR2 SVGIG (reference sequence). This CDR3 spans 14 amino acids. Trimming pared 3 bases from V and 3 bases from J, leaving 14 bases between. Using reference TRBV30 and TRBJ1-1 for the parts outside the CDR3, the full variable domain is SQTIHQWPATLVQPVGSPLSLECTVEGTSNPNLYWYRQAAGRGLQLLFYSVGIGQISSEVPQNLSASRPQDRQFILSSKKLLLSDSGFYLCAWSQDWRDTEAFFGQGTRLTVV.

With regard to this clone: The same CDR3 also results from other DNA sequences found in this sample. The chain recombines TRBV29-1 with TRBJ2-7, with TRBD1 matching 10 bases. Germline trimming cut 2 bases from V and 3 bases from J; bases unmatched to any gene: 1. Per the germline V gene, CDR1 is SQVTM and CDR2 is ANQGSEA. The CDR3 runs 13 residues. CDR3 sequence reads: CSVERDRGYEQYF. CDR3 bases: TGCAGCGTTGAACGGGACAGGGGCTACGAGCAGTACTTC.

The chain recombines TRBV7-9 with TRBJ1-1; TRBD1 is a possible D gene (5 bases). V was clipped by 3 bases and J by 4 bases, with 12 bases between them. The CDR3 length is 14 residues. CDR1 is SEHNR, CDR2 FQNEAQ, per germline (reference sequence). CDR3 bases: TGTGCCAGCAGCTTTCAGGGCGGCGTCACTGAAGCTTTCTTT. It translates to CASSFQGGVTEAFF.